These 12 T cell receptor beta chains were sequenced from one sample in a study of shared clonotypes between healthy human individuals. CD45RO-negative CD8 cells positively selected for CCR7 made up the naive population, which excluded terminally differentiated effector memory CD45RA+ cells. Assay: immunoSEQ multiplex PCR; the TCRdb copy retains only in-frame clones and omits some. Of under 1 million clones listed, 80% to 95% are singletons. Specimen: naive CD8+ T cells sorted from blood. The source is a man aged 25 to 40 in good health.

Concerning this clone: Other DNA sequences from this sample encode an identical CDR3 as well. V is TRBV9 and J is TRBJ2-1; D is possibly TRBD2 (6 bases). The CDR3 is 13 amino acids. Trimming stripped 0 bases from V and 10 bases from J, with 11 bases between. CDR1 SGDLS and CDR2 YYNGEE come from the germline V gene. The CDR3 region is CASSVGGGSEQFF. The DNA for the CDR3 is TGTGCCAGCAGCGTAGGTGGGGGGAGCGAGCAGTTCTTC.

This sequence joins TRBV6-6 and TRBJ2-1, with D perhaps matching TRBD1 (6 bases). Germline V gives CDR1 MNHNY, CDR2 SVGAGI (reference sequence). V was cut by 2 bases and J by 6 bases, with 11 bases left in between. This CDR3 spans 14 amino acids. The CDR3 here is CASSYGGSSNEQFF. The CDR3 region has the DNA TGTGCCAGCAGTTACGGGGGCTCGAGCAATGAGCAGTTCTTC.

This chain uses TRBV5-4 with TRBJ2-7; D possibly corresponds to TRBD1 (5 bases). The CDR3 spans 14 residues. V was cut by 0 bases and J by 2 bases, with 9 bases left in between. Germline V lookup: CDR1 SGHNT, CDR2 YYREEE (reference sequence). The CDR3 loop is CASSLEGWTYEQYF. CDR3 nucleotides: TGTGCCAGCAGCTTGGAGGGGTGGACCTACGAGCAGTACTTC.

As regards this clone: A far bigger clonotype differs at one base, so this is likely a read error. The chain uses TRBV10-1 and TRBJ1-5; D gene uncertain. Germline V gene sequence: CDR1 WNHNN, CDR2 SYGVQD (reference sequence). V shed 0 bases and J shed 0 bases, with 9 bases lying between them. The CDR3 consists of 16 residues. The CDR3 DNA reads as TGCGCCAGCAGTGAGTCCCCCGGGAATAGCAATCAGCCCCAGCATTTT. This encodes CASSESPGNSNQPQHF.

The rearrangement links TRBV11-2 to TRBJ1-1, with D perhaps TRBD1 (5 bases). V was pared by 6 bases and J by 0 bases, with 8 bases between. Germline values: CDR1 SGHAT, CDR2 FQNNGV. The CDR3 is 13 amino acids. CDR3 protein: CASRGRMNTEAFF. CDR3 coding DNA: TGTGCCAGCAGGGGACGGATGAACACTGAAGCTTTCTTT.

This chain joins TRBV5-6 and TRBJ2-7; 10 bases match TRBD2. Germline-derived CDR1 and CDR2 are SGHDT and YYEEEE. V lost 0 bases to trimming and J lost 5 bases; unmatched junction nucleotides: 8. The CDR3 sequence is 16 residues long. CDR3 protein: CASSLGLAGSINEQYF. CDR3 DNA: TGTGCCAGCAGCTTGGGACTAGCGGGCTCTATTAACGAGCAGTACTTC.

V gene TRBV2 combines with J gene TRBJ2-7, with a weak D call TRBD1 (6 bases). This CDR3 has 15 residues. V was pared by 3 bases and J by 5 bases, with 17 bases between. Germline loops: CDR1 SNHLY, CDR2 FYNNEI. For the CDR3, the DNA is TGTGCCAGCAGTGATTATGAACAGGGTGGGAACGAGCAGTACTTC. This encodes CASSDYEQGGNEQYF.

The genes are TRBV28 and TRBJ1-3; D is possibly TRBD1 (5 bases). Germline CDR1 and CDR2: MDHEN and SYDVKM. This CDR3 spans 17 amino acids. The ends were cut back, 2 bases at V and 0 bases at J, with 14 bases in the middle. The CDR3 DNA reads as TGTGCCAGCAGTTTAGGGGCAAGCCGGTACTCTGGAAACACCATATATTTT. As protein: CASSLGASRYSGNTIYF.

The chain employs TRBV7-6 and TRBJ2-7, with 12 bases aligning to TRBD2. There are 16 residues in the CDR3. Germline V gives CDR1 SGHVS, CDR2 FNYEAQ. Trimming cost V 1 base and J 3 bases; bases outside gene matches: 4. The CDR3 reads CASSLGGLAGLYEQYF. The CDR3 nucleotides read TGTGCCAGCAGCTTAGGAGGACTAGCGGGACTCTACGAGCAGTACTTC.

The rearrangement uses TRBV27 and TRBJ1-2; unclear D gene. CDR3 size: 17 residues. Trimming removed 6 bases from V and 4 bases from J, with 24 bases in between. From germline, CDR1 is MNHEY and CDR2 SMNVEV (reference sequence). Written as DNA, the CDR3 is TGTGCCAGCAGACAAGCCCCTCTTAGTCACTCTGGCTATGGCTACACCTTC. Its translation is CASRQAPLSHSGYGYTF.

The genes are TRBV4-1 and TRBJ1-5, with D tentatively TRBD1 (5 bases). Germline loops: CDR1 MGHRA, CDR2 YSYEKL. Between the trimmed V and J ends, which lost 2 bases and 4 bases, there was a span of 12 bases. The CDR3 extends over 15 amino acids. CDR3 nucleotides: TGCGCCAGCAGCCAAAGGCAGGGAGAAAATCAGCCCCAGCATTTT. It translates to CASSQRQGENQPQHF.

V is TRBV15 and J is TRBJ2-6; D uncertain. The CDR3 sequence is 13 residues long. Trimming removed 6 bases from V and 4 bases from J, with 7 bases in between. The germline CDR1 and CDR2 sequences are LNHNV and YYDKDF (reference sequence). DNA for the CDR3: TGTGCCACCAGAACAACCGGGGCCAACGTCCTGACTTTC. Its protein product is CATRTTGANVLTF.